This entry is about one TCR beta chain. The data belong to a study of regulatory T cells in long-lasting Graves disease. Time point noted: newly diagnosed GD, antithyroid drugs for less than 3 months. PBMCs were the source of the RNA used for TCR sequencing. HTBI primers from iRepertoire and Arm-PCR of CDR3 regions yielded the TCR beta libraries. TCRdb reanalysed the multiplex PCR reads using MiXCR and keeps one entry per CDR3 protein. The sample lists about 540,000 distinct CDR3 sequences; roughly 12% were seen once. This sample also belongs to another study, concerning T cells in Graves' hyperthyroidism and ophthalmopathy. Per that paper: Subjects aged 18 to 65 presented with newly diagnosed hyperthyroidism of less than 2 months' duration.

The sample was peripheral blood mononuclear cells (PBMCs), taken at new diagnosis, from a patient treated with antithyroid drugs. This clonotype was obtained from a man aged 30 to 45 with Graves disease.

The CDR3 spells CASSPLAGDAYNEQFF. DNA for the CDR3: TGTGCCAGCAGCCCCCTAGCGGGAGACGCCTACAATGAGCAGTTCTTC. The V and J genes are TRBV7-3 and TRBJ2-1; 10 nucleotides agree with TRBD2. The V gene end was trimmed by 5 bases and the J gene end by 2 bases; junction bases not matched to a gene: 6. There are 16 residues in the CDR3. CDR1 and CDR2 from the germline V gene are SGHTA and FQGTGA.